This T cell receptor beta chain emerged from a study of cytomegalovirus exposure and HLA in healthy donors. This CDR3 spans 16 amino acids. V was pared by 3 bases and J by 3 bases, with 2 bases of the junction left unmatched. Germline V gene data show CDR1 as LNHNV and CDR2 as YYDKDF (reference sequence). In the PCR, 60 Vbeta and 13 Jbeta primers were used. Assay: immunoSEQ multiplex PCR; the TCRdb copy retains only in-frame clones and omits some. The table lists more than 130,000 clones, more than 60% of them singletons. The TCR sequence derives from a male donor in good health and CMV-seronegative. The sequenced sample consisted of PBMCs. The gene calls are TRBV15 and TRBJ2-3; TRBD2 agrees at 14 bases. CDR3 DNA sequence: TGTGCCACCAGCAGCGGGACTAGCGGGAGAACAGATACGCAGTATTTT. This sequence encodes CATSSGTSGRTDTQYF.